These 24 T cell receptor beta chains originate from one sample sequenced in a study of identifying expanded T cells in peripheral blood. Clones were sequenced by immunoSEQ multiplex PCR, and TCRdb holds only the in-frame ones, with some missing. The table records some 78,000 clones, 84% of them present only once. What was sequenced was blood. Receptors were obtained from a person aged 18 to 70 in good health.

This clone turned up a few times. The chain carries TRBV2 and TRBJ1-2, with TRBD1 as a possible D gene (6 bases). Germline-derived CDR1 and CDR2 are SNHLY and FYNNEI. This CDR3 spans 14 amino acids. V was clipped by 2 bases and J by 8 bases, with 15 bases between them. CDR3 amino acids: CASSEFTGQQGYTF. The DNA for the CDR3 is TGTGCCAGCAGTGAATTTACAGGGCAGCAGGGCTACACCTTC. The whole variable domain, remainder taken from reference TRBV2 and TRBJ1-2, is EPEVTQTPSHQVTQMGQEVILRCVPISNHLYFYWYRQILGQKVEFLVSFYNNEISEKSEIFDDQFSVERPDGSNFTLKIRSTKLEDSAMYFCASSEFTGQQGYTFGSGTRLTVV.

A single count supports this clone. The J gene is TRBJ1-2, the V gene TRBV2, with unresolved D. The germline CDR1 and CDR2 sequences are SNHLY and FYNNEI. V was trimmed by 7 bases and J by 5 bases, leaving 17 bases between them. The length of the CDR3 is 14 residues. CDR3 region: CASKENSELYGYTF. The CDR3 DNA reads TGTGCCAGCAAGGAAAACAGTGAGTTATATGGCTACACCTTC.

The chain uses TRBV6-1 and TRBJ1-5; no clear D gene. Looked up from germline, CDR1 is MNHNS and CDR2 is SASEGT. The CDR3 length is 15 residues. The ends were cut back, 1 base at V and 3 bases at J, with 10 bases in the middle. In nucleotides, the CDR3 is TGTGCCAGCAGTGAAGAGTGGTTATTCAATCAGCCCCAGCATTTT. Translation: CASSEEWLFNQPQHF.

DNA of the CDR3: TGTGCCAGCAGTTCTCAGGGGGTCACTGAAGCTTTCTTT. This codes for CASSSQGVTEAFF. The V and J genes are TRBV6-5 and TRBJ1-1; 7 nucleotides agree with TRBD1. The germline V gene encodes CDR1 MNHEY and CDR2 SVGAGI. J was trimmed by 4 bases and V by 4 bases; bases with no gene match: 3. The CDR3 covers 13 residues.

This clone was found a few times. The V call is TRBV29-1, the J call TRBJ2-7; D unresolved. Germline loops: CDR1 SQVTM, CDR2 ANQGSEA. The V end lost 6 bases, the J end lost 2 bases, and 14 bases lay between the germline ends. This CDR3 spans 13 amino acids. CDR3 sequence: CSVSETFAYEQYF. For the CDR3, the DNA is TGCAGCGTATCTGAAACCTTCGCCTACGAGCAGTACTTC.

This clone has a handful of counts. V usage is TRBV7-6 and J usage is TRBJ2-1; the match to TRBD2 covers 9 bases. Germline V gene sequence: CDR1 SGHVS, CDR2 FNYEAQ. V gave up 1 base and J gave up 9 bases; unmatched junction bases: 4. The CDR3 extends over 14 amino acids. CDR3: CASSLVGTSIEQFF. CDR3 nucleotides: TGTGCCAGCAGCTTAGTTGGGACTAGCATTGAGCAGTTCTTC.

CDR3 residues: CASSSGQPGNTIYF. The CDR3 DNA reads TGTGCCAGCAGTTCGGGACAACCTGGAAACACCATATATTTT. This chain connects TRBV28 to TRBJ1-3, with D possibly matching TRBD1 (6 bases). V gave up 4 bases and J gave up 2 bases, with 9 bases separating them. The CDR3 totals 14 residues. Germline loops: CDR1 MDHEN, CDR2 SYDVKM. The complete variable domain, with remaining parts taken from reference TRBV28 and TRBJ1-3, reads DVKVTQSSRYLVKRTGEKVFLECVQDMDHENMFWYRQDPGLGLRLIYFSYDVKMKEKGDIPEGYSVSREKKERFSLILESASTNQTSMYLCASSSGQPGNTIYFGEGSWLTVV.

The rearrangement joins TRBV10-2 to TRBJ2-4, with D possibly matching TRBD1 (7 bases). This CDR3 has 16 amino acids. Germline V gene sequence: CDR1 WSHSY, CDR2 SAAADI. Trimming took 2 bases from V and 2 from J, leaving 13 bases between them. The CDR3 DNA sequence: TGCGCCAGCAGTGAGCAGGGGGGCTATACCAAAAACATTCAGTACTTC. Amino acid sequence: CASSEQGGYTKNIQYF.

CDR3 region: CASSLSTGQPQHF. CDR3 sequence (DNA): TGTGCCAGCAGCTTATCGACAGGACAGCCCCAGCATTTT. The chain is built from TRBV11-2 and TRBJ1-5; D is possibly TRBD1 (6 bases). CDR1 and CDR2 from the germline V gene are SGHAT and FQNNGV. The CDR3 is 13 residues long. Trimming cost V 2 bases and J 7 bases, with 9 bases left between them.

The chain recombines TRBV2 with TRBJ2-5; tentatively, D is TRBD2 (7 bases). Germline-derived CDR1 and CDR2 are SNHLY and FYNNEI. The CDR3 contains 16 residues. Trimming cost V 5 bases and J 4 bases, with 20 bases left between them. The CDR3 is CASSFKEGEGIETQYF. Here the CDR3 DNA reads TGTGCCAGCAGTTTTAAGGAGGGGGAGGGGATAGAGACCCAGTACTTC. Together with reference TRBV2 and TRBJ2-5, the CDR3 gives the full variable domain: EPEVTQTPSHQVTQMGQEVILRCVPISNHLYFYWYRQILGQKVEFLVSFYNNEISEKSEIFDDQFSVERPDGSNFTLKIRSTKLEDSAMYFCASSFKEGEGIETQYFGPGTRLLVL.

This chain connects TRBV28 to TRBJ2-7; D remains ambiguous. The germline V gene has CDR1 MDHEN and CDR2 SYDVKM. Trimming removed 10 bases from V and 3 bases from J, with 19 bases in between. The CDR3 consists of 14 residues. The CDR3 DNA reads as TGTGCCATCCGAAGTAACGGAGTAAACTACGAGCAGTACTTC. Residues: CAIRSNGVNYEQYF.

The chain recombines TRBV30 with TRBJ2-5, with TRBD2 as a possible D gene (6 bases). Germline CDR1 GTSNPN, CDR2 SVGIG (reference sequence). V gave up 2 bases and J gave up 1 base, with 14 bases separating them. This CDR3 has 15 residues. CDR3 residues: CAWSHKGGAQETQYF. The CDR3 bases are TGTGCCTGGAGTCATAAAGGAGGGGCCCAAGAGACCCAGTACTTC.

The V gene is TRBV18, the J gene TRBJ2-5; 9 nucleotides match TRBD2. CDR1 is KGHSH, CDR2 LQKENI, per germline. The CDR3 extends over 16 amino acids. The V segment lost 2 bases and the J segment 4 bases; nucleotides outside the gene matches: 8. The CDR3 here is CASSPTAGGPVETQYF. Here the CDR3 DNA reads TGTGCCAGCTCACCAACCGCGGGAGGGCCAGTAGAGACCCAGTACTTC.

This clone was observed a single time. The chain joins TRBV18 to TRBJ2-1, with 14 bases matching TRBD2. J was trimmed by 0 bases and V by 2 bases; bases with no gene match: 18. The length of the CDR3 is 23 residues. The V gene's germline CDR1 is KGHSH and CDR2 LQKENI. This CDR3 is CASSPFRPRGLAGEPSSYNEQFF. CDR3 nucleotide sequence: TGTGCCAGCTCACCATTTCGCCCCCGGGGACTAGCGGGAGAGCCCAGCTCCTACAATGAGCAGTTCTTC.

The genes are TRBV7-2 and TRBJ2-7, with D uncertain. The germline CDR1 and CDR2 sequences are SGHTA and FQGNSA. This CDR3 has 14 amino acids. Trimming removed 7 bases at V and 6 bases at J, with 19 bases between. CDR3 bases: TGTGCCAGCAACCCCCCGGAAGTATGGGGCGAGCAGTACTTC. Its translation: CASNPPEVWGEQYF.

The V call is TRBV14, the J call TRBJ2-7; either TRBD1 or TRBD2 may supply D (5 bases each). Deletions cut 0 bases from V and 4 bases from J, with 13 bases between. The CDR3 is 15 residues long. Germline CDR1 and CDR2: SGHDN and FVKESK. The CDR3: CASSQDWGTAYEQYF. DNA for the CDR3: TGTGCCAGCAGCCAAGATTGGGGGACGGCGTACGAGCAGTACTTC.

The chain carries TRBV19 and TRBJ1-2; D remains unclear. This CDR3 has 12 amino acids. Germline V CDR1 and CDR2: LNHDA, SQIVND (reference sequence). V lost 0 bases to trimming and J lost 7 bases, with 6 bases between them. CDR3 nucleotides: TGTGCCAGTAGTATAGACTACGGTGGCTACACCTTC. Protein: CASSIDYGGYTF.

This chain connects TRBV11-2 to TRBJ2-1; 10 bases fit TRBD2. Unmatched junction bases numbered 1, after V lost 0 bases and J lost 5 bases. The CDR3 runs 15 residues. Germline V gene lookup returns CDR1 SGHAT and CDR2 FQNNGV. The CDR3 reads CASSLDLAGDNEQFF. The CDR3 coding sequence is TGTGCCAGCAGCTTAGATCTAGCGGGGGACAATGAGCAGTTCTTC.

The chain carries TRBV27 and TRBJ2-2, with 14 bases that match TRBD2. With 4 bases clipped from V and 6 bases from J, the junction kept 4 bases outside the gene matches. CDR3 length: 16 amino acids. Germline V gene sequence: CDR1 MNHEY, CDR2 SMNVEV (reference sequence). DNA for the CDR3: TGTGCCAGCAGTTCATGGACTAGCGGGAGGCCCGGGGAGCTGTTTTTT. It yields the protein CASSSWTSGRPGELFF.

This chain uses TRBV11-2 with TRBJ2-5; D is ambiguous. CDR1 and CDR2 from the germline V gene are SGHAT and FQNNGV. Trimming shortened V by 1 base and J by 1 base, and 7 bases separated the two germline ends. The CDR3 runs to 14 residues. Written as DNA, the CDR3 is TGTGCCAGCAGCTTAGGACCATTCCAAGAGACCCAGTACTTC. It translates to CASSLGPFQETQYF.

The chain joins TRBV5-4 to TRBJ2-1; 8 bases are shared with TRBD1. V lost 3 bases to trimming and J lost 3 bases; unmatched junction nucleotides: 5. The germline CDR1 and CDR2 sequences are SGHNT and YYREEE (reference sequence). The CDR3 covers 15 residues. CDR3: CASSSGTGGYNEQFF. The CDR3 DNA follows: TGTGCCAGCAGCTCCGGGACAGGTGGCTACAATGAGCAGTTCTTC.

This clone was seen only once. This chain uses TRBV28 with TRBJ1-5, with a tentative D call TRBD1 (6 bases). V was shortened by 7 bases and J by 2 bases, with 18 bases between the two germline ends. Germline assignment: CDR1 MDHEN and CDR2 SYDVKM. The CDR3 length is 16 residues. CDR3 loop: CASTKGGFAGNQPQHF. Here the CDR3 DNA reads TGTGCCAGCACCAAGGGGGGGTTTGCGGGCAATCAGCCCCAGCATTTT.

The chain joins TRBV7-9 to TRBJ2-5; 11 positions agree with TRBD1. J gave up 4 bases and V 4 bases, and 11 bases lay outside the gene matches. Germline-derived CDR1 and CDR2 are SEHNR and FQNEAQ (reference sequence). The CDR3 contains 17 residues. For the CDR3, the DNA is TGTGCCAGCAGCTCCACCAGTGAGGGGACAGGGGGAGAGACCCAGTACTTC. As protein: CASSSTSEGTGGETQYF.

This clone has just a few counts. The chain joins TRBV4-3 to TRBJ1-3; a possible D gene is TRBD1 (5 bases). Between the trimmed V and J ends, which lost 2 bases and 0 bases, there was a span of 5 bases. This CDR3 region has 14 residues. Looked up from germline, CDR1 is LGHNA and CDR2 is YSLEER. CDR3: CASSQQGSGNTIYF. The CDR3 bases are TGCGCCAGCAGCCAACAGGGCTCTGGAAACACCATATATTTT.